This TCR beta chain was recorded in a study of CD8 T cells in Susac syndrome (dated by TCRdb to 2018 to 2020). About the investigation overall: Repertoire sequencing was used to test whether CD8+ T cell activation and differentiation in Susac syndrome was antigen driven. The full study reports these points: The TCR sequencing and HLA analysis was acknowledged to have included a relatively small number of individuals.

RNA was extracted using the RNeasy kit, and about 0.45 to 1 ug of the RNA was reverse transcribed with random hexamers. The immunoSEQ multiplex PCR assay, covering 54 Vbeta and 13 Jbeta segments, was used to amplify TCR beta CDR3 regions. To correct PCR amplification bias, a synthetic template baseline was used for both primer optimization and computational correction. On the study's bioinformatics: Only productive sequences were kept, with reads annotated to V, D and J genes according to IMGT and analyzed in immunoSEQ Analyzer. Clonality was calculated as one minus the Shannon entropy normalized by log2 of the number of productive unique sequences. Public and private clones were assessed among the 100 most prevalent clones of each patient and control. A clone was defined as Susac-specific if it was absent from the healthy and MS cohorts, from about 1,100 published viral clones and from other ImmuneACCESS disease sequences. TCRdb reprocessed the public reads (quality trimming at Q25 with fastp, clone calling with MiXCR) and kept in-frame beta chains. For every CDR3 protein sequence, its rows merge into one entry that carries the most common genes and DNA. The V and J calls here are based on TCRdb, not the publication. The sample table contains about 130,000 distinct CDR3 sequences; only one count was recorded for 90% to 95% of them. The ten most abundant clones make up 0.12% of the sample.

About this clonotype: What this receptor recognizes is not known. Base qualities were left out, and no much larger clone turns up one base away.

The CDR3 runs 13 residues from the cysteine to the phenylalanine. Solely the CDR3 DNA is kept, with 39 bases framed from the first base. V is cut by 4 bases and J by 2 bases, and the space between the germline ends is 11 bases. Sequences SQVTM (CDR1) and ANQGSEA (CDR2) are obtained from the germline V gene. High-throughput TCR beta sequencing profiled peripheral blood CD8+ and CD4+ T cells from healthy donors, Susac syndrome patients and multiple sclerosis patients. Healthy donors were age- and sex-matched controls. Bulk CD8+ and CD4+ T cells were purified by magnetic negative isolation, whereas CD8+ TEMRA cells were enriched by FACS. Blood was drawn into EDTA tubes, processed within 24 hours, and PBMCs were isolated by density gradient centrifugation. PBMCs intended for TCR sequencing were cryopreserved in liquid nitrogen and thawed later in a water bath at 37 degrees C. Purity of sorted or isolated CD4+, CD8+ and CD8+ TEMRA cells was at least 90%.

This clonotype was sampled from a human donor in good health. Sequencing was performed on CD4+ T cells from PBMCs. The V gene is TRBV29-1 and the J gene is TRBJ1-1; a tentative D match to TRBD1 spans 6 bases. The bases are TGCAGCGTTGTGTGGGGGCTTAACACTGAAGCTTTCTTT. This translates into CSVVWGLNTEAFF. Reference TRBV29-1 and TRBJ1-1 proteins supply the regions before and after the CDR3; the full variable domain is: SAVISQKPSRDICQRGTSLTIQCQVDSQVTMMFWYRQQPGQSLTLIATANQGSEATYESGFVIDKFPISRPNLTFSTLTVSNMSPEDSSIYLCSVVWGLNTEAFFGQGTRLTVV.